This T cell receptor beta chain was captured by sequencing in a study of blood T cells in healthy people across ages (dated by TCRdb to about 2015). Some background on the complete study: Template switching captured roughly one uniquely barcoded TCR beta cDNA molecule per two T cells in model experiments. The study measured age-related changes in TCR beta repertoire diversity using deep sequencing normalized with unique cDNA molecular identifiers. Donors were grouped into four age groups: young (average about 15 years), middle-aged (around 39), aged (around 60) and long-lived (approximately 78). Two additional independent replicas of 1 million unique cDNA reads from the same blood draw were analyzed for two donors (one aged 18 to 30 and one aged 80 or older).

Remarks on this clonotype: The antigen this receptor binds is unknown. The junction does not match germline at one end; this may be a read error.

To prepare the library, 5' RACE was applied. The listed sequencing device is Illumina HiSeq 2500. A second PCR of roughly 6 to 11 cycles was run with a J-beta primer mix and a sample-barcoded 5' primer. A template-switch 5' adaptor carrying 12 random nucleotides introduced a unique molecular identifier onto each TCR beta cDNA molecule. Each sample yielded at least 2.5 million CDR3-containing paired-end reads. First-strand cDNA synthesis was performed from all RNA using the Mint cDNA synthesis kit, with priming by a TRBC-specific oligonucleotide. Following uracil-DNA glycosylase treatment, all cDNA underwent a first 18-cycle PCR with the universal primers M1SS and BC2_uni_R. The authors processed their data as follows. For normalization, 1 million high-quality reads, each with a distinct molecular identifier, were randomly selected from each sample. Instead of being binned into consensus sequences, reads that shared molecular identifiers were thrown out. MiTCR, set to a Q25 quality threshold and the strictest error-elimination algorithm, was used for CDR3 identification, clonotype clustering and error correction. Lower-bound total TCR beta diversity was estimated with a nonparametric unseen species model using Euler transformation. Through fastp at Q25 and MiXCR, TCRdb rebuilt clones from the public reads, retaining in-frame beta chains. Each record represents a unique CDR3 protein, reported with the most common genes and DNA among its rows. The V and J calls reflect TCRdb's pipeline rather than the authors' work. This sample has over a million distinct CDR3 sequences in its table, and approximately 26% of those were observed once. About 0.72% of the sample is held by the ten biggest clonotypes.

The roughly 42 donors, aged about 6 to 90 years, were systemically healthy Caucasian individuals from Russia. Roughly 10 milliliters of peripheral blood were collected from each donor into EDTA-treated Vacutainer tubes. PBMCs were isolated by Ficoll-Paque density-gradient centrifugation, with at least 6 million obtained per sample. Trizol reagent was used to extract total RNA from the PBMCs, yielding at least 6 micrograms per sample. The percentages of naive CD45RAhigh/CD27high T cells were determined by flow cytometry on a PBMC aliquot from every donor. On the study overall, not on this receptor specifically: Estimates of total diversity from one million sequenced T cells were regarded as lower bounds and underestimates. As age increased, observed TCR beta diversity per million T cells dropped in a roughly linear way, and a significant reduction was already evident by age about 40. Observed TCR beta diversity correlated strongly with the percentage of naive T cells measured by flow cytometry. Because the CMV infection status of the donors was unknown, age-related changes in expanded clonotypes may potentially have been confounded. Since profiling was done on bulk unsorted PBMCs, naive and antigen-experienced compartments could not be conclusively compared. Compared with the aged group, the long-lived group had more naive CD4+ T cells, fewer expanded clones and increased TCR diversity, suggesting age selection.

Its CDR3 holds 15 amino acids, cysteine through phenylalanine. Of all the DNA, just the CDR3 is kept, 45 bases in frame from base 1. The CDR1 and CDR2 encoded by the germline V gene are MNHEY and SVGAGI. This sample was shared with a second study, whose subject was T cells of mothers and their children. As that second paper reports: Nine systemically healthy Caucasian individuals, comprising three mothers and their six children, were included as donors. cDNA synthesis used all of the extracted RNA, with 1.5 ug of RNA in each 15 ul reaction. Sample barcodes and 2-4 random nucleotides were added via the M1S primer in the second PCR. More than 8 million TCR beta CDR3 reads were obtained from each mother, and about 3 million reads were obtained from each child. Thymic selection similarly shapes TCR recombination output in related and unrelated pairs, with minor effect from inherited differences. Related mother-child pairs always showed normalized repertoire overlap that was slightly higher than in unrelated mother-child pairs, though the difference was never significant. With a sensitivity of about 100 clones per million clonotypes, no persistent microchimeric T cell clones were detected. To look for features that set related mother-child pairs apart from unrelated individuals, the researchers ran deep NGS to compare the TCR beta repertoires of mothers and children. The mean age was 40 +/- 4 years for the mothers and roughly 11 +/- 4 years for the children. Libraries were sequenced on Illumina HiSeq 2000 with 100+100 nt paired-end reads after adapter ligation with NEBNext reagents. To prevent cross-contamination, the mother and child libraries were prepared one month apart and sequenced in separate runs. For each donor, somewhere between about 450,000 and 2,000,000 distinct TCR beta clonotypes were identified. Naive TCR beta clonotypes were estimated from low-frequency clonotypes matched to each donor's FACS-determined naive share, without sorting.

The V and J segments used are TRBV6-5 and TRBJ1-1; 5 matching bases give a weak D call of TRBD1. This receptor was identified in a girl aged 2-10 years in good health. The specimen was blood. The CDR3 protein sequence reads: CASRDPWGMNTEALF. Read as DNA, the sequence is TGTGCCAGCAGAGACCCGTGGGGCATGAACACTGAAGCTCTCTTT.